The clone carrying this TCR beta chain was seen a single time. The antigen is undetermined. The donors were members of the validation cohort comprising over 90 subjects, separate from the approximately 630-subject first cohort. V was cut by 4 bases and J by 6 bases, with 6 bases left in between. The CDR3 length is 11 residues. CDR1 is LNHDA and CDR2 is SQIVND in the germline V gene (reference sequence). This entry is derived from a study of cytomegalovirus exposure and HLA in healthy donors. Overall study results and limits: In vitro confirmation showed three CMV-associated chains to be CMV antigen specific. TCR clusters originating in the first cohort tended to co-occur in the 110 or so validation repertoires, according to a later analysis.

Assay used: immunoSEQ multiplex PCR; TCRdb lists only in-frame clones, some missing. Of roughly 130,000 clones listed, approximately 92% are singletons. What was sequenced was PBMCs. This sequence was found in a woman between 18 and 29 years old in good health and CMV-seropositive. This chain links TRBV19 with TRBJ1-2; D is undetermined. The CDR3 sequence is CASSNLHGYTF. As DNA, the CDR3 is TGTGCCAGTAGTAATCTTCATGGCTACACCTTC.